Sequencing of this TCR beta chain was carried out in a study of CD4 T cells in relation to SARS-CoV-2 and coronaviruses. The overall study: ViraFEST: approximately 10-day antigen culture of PBMCs, then TCR beta CDR3 sequencing. Convalescent donors were aged about 20 to 75, with median about 40 years. Convalescent patients were 8 males and 4 females; two were Hispanic.

As concerns this clone: Its antigen remains unknown.

The data were produced by immunoSEQ multiplex PCR, yet TCRdb's version contains in-frame clones alone and is incomplete. Among around 35,000 clones listed, more than 70% were seen once. CDR3 length: 15 amino acids. Trimming cost V 5 bases and J 4 bases; bases outside gene matches: 9. Germline values: CDR1 LNHNV, CDR2 YYDKDF (reference sequence). The receptor was isolated from an adult with COVID-19. The V gene is TRBV15, the J gene TRBJ1-2; TRBD1 aligns across 8 bases. Sample: naive CD4+ T cells from PBMCs, cultured in vitro. This sample's subset: naive CD4+ T cells isolated by negative enrichment. CDR3 residues: CATSSTGAGVYGYTF. CDR3 DNA: TGTGCCACCAGCTCGACAGGGGCCGGCGTCTATGGCTACACCTTC.